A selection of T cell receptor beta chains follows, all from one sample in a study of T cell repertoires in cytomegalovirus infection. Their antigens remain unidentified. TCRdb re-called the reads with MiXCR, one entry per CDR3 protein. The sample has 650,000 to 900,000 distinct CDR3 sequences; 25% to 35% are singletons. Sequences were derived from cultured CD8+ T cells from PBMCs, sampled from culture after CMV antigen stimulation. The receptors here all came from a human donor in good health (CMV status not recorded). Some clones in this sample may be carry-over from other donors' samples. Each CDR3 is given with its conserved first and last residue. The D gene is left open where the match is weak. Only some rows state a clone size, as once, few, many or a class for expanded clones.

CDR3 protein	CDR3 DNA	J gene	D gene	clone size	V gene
CASSPGVPSNYGYTF	TGTGCCAGCAGCCCGGGCGTCCCCTCTAACTATGGCTACACCTTC	TRBJ1-2	.	few	TRBV6-8
CASMEGYEQYF	TGTGCCAGTATGGAAGGATACGAGCAGTACTTC	TRBJ2-7	.	.	TRBV19
CASSFESFTGELFF	TGTGCCAGCAGCTTCGAGTCTTTCACCGGGGAGCTGTTTTTT	TRBJ2-2	.	.	TRBV7-9
CASSSQAGGPYNEQFF	TGTGCTAGCAGCTCCCAAGCGGGGGGGCCCTACAATGAGCAGTTCTTC	TRBJ2-1	TRBD2	.	TRBV7-6
CASSILDVNTEAFF	TGTGCCAGTAGTATCCTCGATGTGAACACTGAAGCTTTCTTT	TRBJ1-1	.	few	TRBV19
CASSFPGLVEKNEQFF	TGTGCCAGCAGCTTCCCGGGACTAGTGGAAAAGAATGAGCAGTTCTTC	TRBJ2-1	TRBD2	.	TRBV7-9
CASSYSSGEDNEQFF	TGTGCCAGCAGTTACTCGTCGGGGGAGGACAATGAGCAGTTCTTC	TRBJ2-1	.	few	TRBV6-5
CASSGLAESTDTQYF	TGCGCCAGCAGCGGACTAGCGGAGAGCACAGATACGCAGTATTTT	TRBJ2-3	TRBD2	.	TRBV10-1
CASGGLWDTEAFF	TGTGCCAGCGGGGGACTATGGGACACTGAAGCTTTCTTT	TRBJ1-1	.	.	TRBV6-1
CASSLGPHRTPLHF	TGTGCCAGCAGCTTAGGTCCACACCGAACGCCCCTCCACTTT	TRBJ1-6	.	many	TRBV7-8
CASSPRGGAGVYNEQFF	TGTGCCAGCAGCCCTCGGGGGGGAGCGGGGGTATACAATGAGCAGTTCTTC	TRBJ2-1	TRBD2	few	TRBV9
CASSFDGLQTVPGEQYF	TGTGCCAGCAGCTTTGACGGGCTTCAGACAGTACCCGGGGAGCAGTACTTC	TRBJ2-7	.	.	TRBV11-2
CASSYQGWEAFF	TGTGCCAGCAGTTATCAGGGGTGGGAAGCTTTCTTT	TRBJ1-1	.	many	TRBV7-2
CSANPGGLLTDTQYF	TGCAGTGCAAATCCGGGGGGCCTCCTCACAGATACGCAGTATTTT	TRBJ2-3	.	.	TRBV20-1
CASQRTGLDGYTF	TGCGCCAGCCAAAGGACCGGTTTGGATGGCTACACCTTC	TRBJ1-2	.	few	TRBV5-1
CASSSQGGAKPDTQYF	TGCGCCAGCAGCTCTCAGGGGGGCGCAAAACCAGATACGCAGTATTTT	TRBJ2-3	.	.	TRBV5-1
CASSFSSRDRGARNPGYEQFF	TGTGCCAGCAGTTTCAGTAGCCGGGACAGGGGCGCCAGGAACCCAGGGTATGAGCAGTTCTTC	TRBJ2-1	TRBD1	.	TRBV12-3/TRBV12-4
CSVGQLNTEAFF	TGCAGCGTTGGGCAACTTAACACTGAAGCTTTCTTT	TRBJ1-1	.	.	TRBV29-1
CASSLGLDRDYGYTF	TGTGCCAGCAGCTTAGGCTTGGACAGGGACTATGGCTACACCTTC	TRBJ1-2	TRBD1	.	TRBV7-6
CASNGPGSTYEQYF	TGTGCCAGCAACGGCCCAGGGTCGACCTACGAGCAGTACTTC	TRBJ2-7	.	.	TRBV7-4
CASSLEWTAENTEAFF	TGTGCCAGCAGCCTAGAATGGACAGCCGAGAACACTGAAGCTTTCTTT	TRBJ1-1	.	few	TRBV5-6
CASSLTYSGNTIYF	TGTGCCAGCAGTTTAACCTACTCTGGAAACACCATATATTTT	TRBJ1-3	.	.	TRBV27
CASRDRDRDYEQYF	TGTGCCAGCAGGGACCGGGACAGGGACTACGAGCAGTACTTC	TRBJ2-7	TRBD1	.	TRBV6-1